Each of the 6 T cell receptor beta chains below was sequenced from the same sample in a study of T-cell reconstitution after alpha-beta-depleted transplantation in children. Preparation of the TCRbeta library used unique molecular identifiers. Using its own MiXCR run on the PCR reads, TCRdb lists one record per CDR3 protein. The sample yields 780,000 or so distinct CDR3 sequences, around 17% seen once. Sequences were derived from PBMCs, mostly from graft donor cells, sampled 360 days after TCRalphabeta/CD19-depleted stem cell transplant. Every receptor here comes from a male patient younger than 18 who had a stem cell transplant for acute lymphoblastic leukemia, so the T cells may come from the graft donor.

A few counts support this clonotype. This chain uses TRBV12-5 with TRBJ2-1, with TRBD2 matching over 13 bases. Germline lookup yields CDR1 LGHNT and CDR2 FRNRAP. There are 17 residues in the CDR3. J lost 4 bases, V lost 5 bases, and 8 bases had no gene match. CDR3 sequence: CASGPNRGLAGYNEQFF. Written as DNA, the CDR3 is TGTGCTAGTGGTCCTAACAGGGGACTAGCGGGGTACAATGAGCAGTTCTTC.

Comments on this clonotype: Mismatch with germline at one junction end may stem from a read error. The chain is built from TRBV5-5 and TRBJ2-2; tentative D call: TRBD2 (6 bases). Germline CDR1 and CDR2: SGHKS and YYEKEE (reference sequence). CDR3 length equals 16 residues. Here the CDR3 reads CASSRKWDAYTGEVFF. For the CDR3, the DNA is TGTGCCAGCAGCCGGAAATGGGACGCATACACCGGGGAGGTGTTTTTT.

The chain recombines TRBV18 with TRBJ2-1, with 7 bases matching TRBD2. V lost 5 bases and J lost 3; bases outside the gene matches: 10. The CDR3 spans 16 residues. Germline values: CDR1 KGHSH, CDR2 LQKENI. This CDR3 reads CASSTFGGNIYNEQFF. In DNA form, the CDR3 reads TGTGCCAGCTCAACCTTCGGGGGGAACATCTACAATGAGCAGTTCTTC.

V and J are TRBV29-1 and TRBJ2-5; 7 nucleotides match TRBD1. V shed 1 base, J shed 5 bases, and the junction held 13 bases outside the gene matches. The CDR3 runs 16 residues. Germline CDR1 reads SQVTM; CDR2 reads ANQGSEA. The DNA of the CDR3 is TGCAGCGTTGAAGGGCTAAAGGGACAGACTGTCGAGACCCAGTACTTC. Translated, it gives CSVEGLKGQTVETQYF.

The table lists this clonotype with many counts. J is TRBJ2-7 and V is TRBV7-6; 7 bases are shared with TRBD2. CDR3 length equals 14 residues. V shed 1 base and J 6 bases; nucleotides not matched to a gene: 6. Germline V gene sequence: CDR1 SGHVS, CDR2 FNYEAQ. The CDR3 region is CASSLGGRAGEQYF. CDR3 bases: TGTGCCAGCAGCTTAGGTGGGAGGGCCGGCGAGCAGTACTTC.

This clonotype turned up a few times. This chain uses TRBV29-1 with TRBJ2-1, with 9 bases lining up with TRBD2. CDR1 is SQVTM and CDR2 is ANQGSEA in the germline V gene. The CDR3 totals 13 residues. Losses at the gene ends were 6 bases for V and 3 bases for J; bases not matched to a gene: 3. The CDR3 DNA is TGCAGCGTAGGGACTAGCCTCTACAATGAGCAGTTCTTC. This gives the protein CSVGTSLYNEQFF.